This T cell receptor beta chain was sequenced for a study of PD-1 and CTLA-4 blockade in melanoma. Assay: immunoSEQ multiplex PCR; the TCRdb copy retains only in-frame clones and omits some. This repertoire shows about 32,000 clones, about 88% found once; its top ten account for around 5.8%. This receptor was taken from a human donor with melanoma. The sample consisted of CD8+ T cells from peripheral blood, taken from a patient given anti-PD-1 treatment.

CDR3: CASSPGGWNTEAFF. CDR3 DNA: TGTGCCAGCAGCCCCGGGGGTTGGAACACTGAAGCTTTCTTT. The V call is TRBV7-9, the J call TRBJ1-1; TRBD1 is a possible D gene (5 bases). The germline V gene has CDR1 SEHNR and CDR2 FQNEAQ (reference sequence). The CDR3 is 14 residues long. Trimming left V 5 bases short and J 1 base short, with 11 bases between.